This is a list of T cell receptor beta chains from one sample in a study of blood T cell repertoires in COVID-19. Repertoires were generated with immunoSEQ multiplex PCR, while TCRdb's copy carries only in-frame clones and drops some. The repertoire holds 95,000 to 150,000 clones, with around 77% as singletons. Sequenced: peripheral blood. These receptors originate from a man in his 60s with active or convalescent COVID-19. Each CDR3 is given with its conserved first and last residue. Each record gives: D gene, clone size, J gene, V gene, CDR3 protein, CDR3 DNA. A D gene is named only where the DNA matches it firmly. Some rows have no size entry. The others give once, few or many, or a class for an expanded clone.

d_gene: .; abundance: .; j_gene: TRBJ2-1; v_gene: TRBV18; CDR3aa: CASSLPPDSKQFF; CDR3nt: TGTGCCAGCTCACTCCCACCAGACTCCAAGCAGTTCTTC
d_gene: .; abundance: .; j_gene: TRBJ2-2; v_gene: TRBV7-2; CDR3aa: CASSLNSGNTGELFF; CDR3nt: TGTGCCAGCAGCCTAAACAGTGGAAACACCGGGGAGCTGTTTTTT
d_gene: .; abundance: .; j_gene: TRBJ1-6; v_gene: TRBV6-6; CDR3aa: CASRPTGPQYSPLHF; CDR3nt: TGTGCCAGCAGGCCAACAGGGCCGCAATATTCACCCCTCCACTTT
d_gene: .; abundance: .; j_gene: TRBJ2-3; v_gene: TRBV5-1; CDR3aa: CASSPGLASTDTQYF; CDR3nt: TGCGCCAGCAGCCCAGGACTGGCGAGCACAGATACGCAGTATTTT
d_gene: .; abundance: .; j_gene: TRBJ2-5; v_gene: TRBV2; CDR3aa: CASNSERQETQYF; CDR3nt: TGTGCCAGCAACAGTGAGCGGCAAGAGACCCAGTACTTC
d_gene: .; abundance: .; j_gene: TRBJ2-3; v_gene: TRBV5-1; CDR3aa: CASSLEHVTDTQYF; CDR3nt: TGCGCCAGCAGCTTGGAACATGTCACAGATACGCAGTATTTT
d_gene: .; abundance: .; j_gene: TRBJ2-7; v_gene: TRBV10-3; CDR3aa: CAISESGQTRF; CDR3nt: TGTGCCATCAGCGAAAGCGGGCAGACCCGTTTC
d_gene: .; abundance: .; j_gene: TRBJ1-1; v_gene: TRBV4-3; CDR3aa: CASSQDALIGNTEAFF; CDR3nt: TGCGCCAGCAGCCAAGATGCGCTGATTGGGAACACTGAAGCTTTCTTT
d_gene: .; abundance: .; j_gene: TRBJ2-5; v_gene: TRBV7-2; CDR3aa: CASSLGAGDGETQYF; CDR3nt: TGTGCCAGCAGCCTGGGGGCAGGGGATGGGGAGACCCAGTACTTC
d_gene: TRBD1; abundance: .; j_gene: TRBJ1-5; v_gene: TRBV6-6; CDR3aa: CASLQGEPNQPQHF; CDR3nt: TGTGCCAGTTTACAGGGGGAACCCAATCAGCCCCAGCATTTT
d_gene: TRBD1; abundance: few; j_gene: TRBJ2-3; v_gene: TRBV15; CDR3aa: CATSRGQGVGTDTQYF; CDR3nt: TGTGCCACCAGCAGGGGACAGGGCGTTGGGACAGATACGCAGTATTTT
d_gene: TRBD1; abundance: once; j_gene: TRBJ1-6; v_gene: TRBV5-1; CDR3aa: CASSPQTGDSPLHF; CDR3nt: TGCGCCAGCAGCCCTCAGACAGGGGATTCACCCCTCCACTTT
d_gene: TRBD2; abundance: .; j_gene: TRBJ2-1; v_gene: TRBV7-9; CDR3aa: CASSQRLAEYNEQFF; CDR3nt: TGTGCCAGCAGCCAACGACTAGCGGAGTACAATGAGCAGTTCTTC
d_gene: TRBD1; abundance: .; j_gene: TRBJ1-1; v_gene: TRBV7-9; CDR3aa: CASSLVLQGANWYTEAFF; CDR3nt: TGTGCCAGCAGCTTAGTACTCCAGGGGGCTAATTGGTACACTGAAGCTTTCTTT
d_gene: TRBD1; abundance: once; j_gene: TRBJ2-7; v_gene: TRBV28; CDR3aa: CASSFVRQGAYEQYF; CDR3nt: TGTGCCAGCAGCTTCGTAAGACAGGGGGCCTACGAGCAGTACTTC
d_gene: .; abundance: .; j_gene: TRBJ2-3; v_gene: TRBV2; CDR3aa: CASSGLEPDTQYF; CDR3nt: TGTGCCAGCAGTGGACTAGAGCCAGATACGCAGTATTTT
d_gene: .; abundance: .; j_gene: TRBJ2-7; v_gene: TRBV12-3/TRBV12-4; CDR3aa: CASSLAASYEQYF; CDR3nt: TGTGCCAGCAGTTTGGCCGCCTCCTACGAGCAGTACTTC
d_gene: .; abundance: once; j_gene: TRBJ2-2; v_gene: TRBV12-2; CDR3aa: CASRGPECGRPLGTGELFF; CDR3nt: TGTGCAAGTCGCGGCCCGGAGTGCGGGAGGCCCCTCGGAACCGGGGAGCTGTTTTTT
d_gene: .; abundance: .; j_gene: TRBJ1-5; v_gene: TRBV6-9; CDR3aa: CASFQARSDQPQHF; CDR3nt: TGTGCCAGCTTCCAAGCCCGGAGCGATCAGCCCCAGCATTTT
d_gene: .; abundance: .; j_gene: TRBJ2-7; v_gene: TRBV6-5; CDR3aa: CASSKTRNAYEQYF; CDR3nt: TGTGCCAGCAGTAAGACACGGAACGCCTACGAGCAGTACTTC
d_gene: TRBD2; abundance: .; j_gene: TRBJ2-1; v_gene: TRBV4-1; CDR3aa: CASSQDWGLATPEQFF; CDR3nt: TGCGCCAGCAGCCAAGATTGGGGACTAGCGACGCCTGAGCAGTTCTTC
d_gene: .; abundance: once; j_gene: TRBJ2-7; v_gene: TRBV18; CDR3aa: CASSQARSLSYEQYF; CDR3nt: TGTGCCAGCTCGCAGGCCCGGTCCCTCTCCTACGAGCAGTACTTC
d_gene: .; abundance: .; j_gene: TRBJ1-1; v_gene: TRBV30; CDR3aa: CAWIGGNTEAFF; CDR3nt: TGTGCCTGGATAGGGGGGAACACTGAAGCTTTCTTT
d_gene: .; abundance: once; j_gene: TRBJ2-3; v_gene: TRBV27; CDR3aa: CASRSLAASTDTQYF; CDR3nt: TGTGCCAGCCGGTCCTTAGCGGCTAGCACAGATACGCAGTATTTT
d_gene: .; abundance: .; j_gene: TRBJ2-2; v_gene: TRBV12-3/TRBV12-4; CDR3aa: CASSEGTGELFF; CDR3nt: TGTGCCAGCAGCGAGGGTACCGGGGAGCTGTTTTTT
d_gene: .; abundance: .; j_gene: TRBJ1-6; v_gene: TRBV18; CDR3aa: CASSDSDNSPLHF; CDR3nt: TGTGCCAGCTCGGACAGCGATAATTCGCCCCTCCACTTT